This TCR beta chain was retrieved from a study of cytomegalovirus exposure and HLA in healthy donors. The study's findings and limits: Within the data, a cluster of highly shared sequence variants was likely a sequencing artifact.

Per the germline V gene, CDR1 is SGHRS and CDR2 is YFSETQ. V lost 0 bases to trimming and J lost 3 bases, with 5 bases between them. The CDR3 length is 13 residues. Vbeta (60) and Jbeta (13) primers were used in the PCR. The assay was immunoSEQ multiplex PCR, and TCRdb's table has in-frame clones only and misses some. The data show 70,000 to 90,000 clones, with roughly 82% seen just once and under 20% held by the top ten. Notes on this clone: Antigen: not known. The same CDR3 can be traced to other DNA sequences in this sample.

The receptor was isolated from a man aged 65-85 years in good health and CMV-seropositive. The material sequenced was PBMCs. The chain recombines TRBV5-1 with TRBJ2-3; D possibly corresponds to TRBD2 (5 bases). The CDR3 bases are TGCGCCAGCAGCTTGGGAGGGACAGATACGCAGTATTTT. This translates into CASSLGGTDTQYF.